This TCR beta chain was sequenced in a study of cytomegalovirus exposure and HLA in healthy donors. Whole-study context: Early released data had 80 million or so unique TCRs, all coming from HLA-typed donors. General study results and limits: Reportedly, TCR beta sequences accurately predicted HLA-A and HLA-B alleles in most subjects. Reported performance of the classifier showed diagnosis of cytomegalovirus status with high specificity and sensitivity.

Turning to this clone: Its antigen is not identified.

Use of 60 Vbeta and 13 Jbeta primers characterized the PCR. Only in-frame clones appear in the TCRdb table, and some are missing; sequencing was by immunoSEQ multiplex PCR. The table records some 150,000 clones, around four fifths of them present only once. The germline V gene encodes CDR1 SGHNT and CDR2 YYREEE (reference sequence). The CDR3 spans 15 residues. V lost 4 bases to trimming and J lost 2 bases; unmatched junction nucleotides: 7. The sample was PBMCs. The chain has TRBV5-4 and TRBJ2-3; 7 nucleotides match TRBD1. The source is a woman aged 45-65 years in good health and CMV-seronegative. The CDR3 DNA follows: TGTGCCAGCAGCAGAACACAGGGGACCACAGATACGCAGTATTTT. It encodes CASSRTQGTTDTQYF.